The next 15 T cell receptor beta chains were all read from a single sample in a study of siplizumab effects on memory and regulatory T cells. The assay was immunoSEQ multiplex PCR, and TCRdb's table has in-frame clones only and misses some. The profile covers under 100,000 clones, with around 94% appearing a single time and 1% to 1.5% taken by the ten largest. Sample: non-Treg CD4+ T cells sorted from blood. The receptors come from a human donor in good health.

The DNA for the CDR3 is TGCGCCAGCAGCTCCAGGCTAGCGGGAGGGTACAATGAGCAGTTCTTC. This sequence encodes CASSSRLAGGYNEQFF. J is TRBJ2-1 and V is TRBV5-1; TRBD2 agrees at 12 bases. CDR1 and CDR2 from the germline V gene are SGHRS and YFSETQ. Germline trimming cut 3 bases from V and 4 bases from J; bases unmatched to any gene: 5. CDR3 size: 16 residues.

J is TRBJ2-7 and V is TRBV14; D possibly matches TRBD1 or TRBD2 (5 bases each). Trimming shortened V by 3 bases and J by 6 bases, and 24 bases separated the two germline ends. Germline V lookup: CDR1 SGHDN, CDR2 FVKESK. The CDR3 covers 17 residues. The CDR3 nucleotides read TGTGCCAGCAGCCAGAGGGAAAGGACGGCGTTGGGGCTCGAGCAGTACTTC. Residues: CASSQRERTALGLEQYF.

V usage is TRBV5-1 and J usage is TRBJ2-4; 8 nucleotides match TRBD1. CDR1 and CDR2 (germline): SGHRS, YFSETQ. The length of the CDR3 is 14 residues. Trimming removed 3 bases from V and 8 bases from J; junction bases left unmatched: 7. CDR3: CASSSGQGVDIQYF. CDR3 nucleotides: TGCGCCAGCAGCTCTGGACAGGGCGTAGACATTCAGTACTTC.

The chain recombines TRBV30 with TRBJ1-4; D is perhaps TRBD1 (5 bases). The CDR3 sequence is 18 residues long. Trimming left V 0 bases short and J 2 bases short, with 19 bases between. Germline V lookup: CDR1 GTSNPN, CDR2 SVGIG (reference sequence). The CDR3 DNA reads TGTGCCTGGAGTGTTAAACAGGTGGGGAACGGTACTAATGAAAAACTGTTTTTT. Translating gives CAWSVKQVGNGTNEKLFF.

This clone was seen once. The rearrangement uses TRBV18 and TRBJ2-1, with TRBD2 matching 11 bases. Losses at the gene ends were 3 bases for V and 7 bases for J; bases not matched to a gene: 5. CDR1 is KGHSH and CDR2 is LQKENI in the germline V gene. The CDR3 length is 15 residues. CDR3 region: CASSPPASGRNEQFF. DNA for the CDR3: TGTGCCAGCTCACCCCCGGCTAGCGGGAGGAATGAGCAGTTCTTC. The full variable domain, rest sourced from reference TRBV18 and TRBJ2-1, is NAGVMQNPRHLVRRRGQEARLRCSPMKGHSHVYWYRQLPEEGLKFMVYLQKENIIDESGMPKERFSAEFPKEGPSILRIQQVVRGDSAAYFCASSPPASGRNEQFFGPGTRLTVL.

The sample holds one count of this clone. This chain joins TRBV25-1 and TRBJ2-5; TRBD1 matches 8 bases. The length of the CDR3 is 15 residues. After removal of 5 bases from V and 7 bases from J, the junction contained 12 bases not matched to a gene. CDR1 and CDR2 (germline): MGHDK, SYGVNS. CDR3 in amino acids: CASSPSTGVVRTQYF. CDR3 DNA: TGTGCCAGCAGTCCGTCGACAGGGGTGGTTAGGACCCAGTACTTC.

The rearrangement joins TRBV7-2 to TRBJ2-5; 9 bases match TRBD2. Germline V gene sequence: CDR1 SGHTA, CDR2 FQGNSA. The CDR3 is made up of 15 amino acids. V lost 4 bases, J lost 4 bases, and 7 bases stayed unmatched. CDR3 bases: TGTGCCAGCAGCTCCGATAGCGGGAGAGTAGAGACCCAGTACTTC. It is translated as CASSSDSGRVETQYF.

The chain links TRBV28 to TRBJ1-5; 9 bases line up with TRBD1. V lost 4 bases and J lost 5; bases outside the gene matches: 9. Germline values: CDR1 MDHEN, CDR2 SYDVKM. The CDR3 length is 16 residues. As DNA, the CDR3 is TGTGCCAGCAGTTCGAGGACAGGGGTAGGCGATCAGCCCCAGCATTTT. The encoded protein is CASSSRTGVGDQPQHF.

This clone was observed a handful of times. The CDR3 sequence is CATRRGDTEAFF. CDR3 DNA: TGTGCCACCAGACGTGGGGACACTGAAGCTTTCTTT. The V and J genes are TRBV27 and TRBJ1-1; D gene unclear. CDR1 is MNHEY, CDR2 SMNVEV, per germline (reference sequence). This CDR3 region has 12 residues. V shed 10 bases and J shed 3 bases, with 12 bases lying between them.

CDR3 sequence: CASSLKGLGYTF. CDR3 DNA sequence: TGTGCCAGCAGTTTAAAGGGCTTAGGCTACACCTTC. The chain is built from TRBV28 and TRBJ1-2; D is uncertain. V was shortened by 2 bases and J by 8 bases, with 9 bases between the two germline ends. Germline CDR1 and CDR2: MDHEN and SYDVKM. The CDR3 is 12 amino acids.

The rearrangement joins TRBV6-1 to TRBJ2-2, with TRBD1 identical over 10 bases. The CDR3 covers 14 residues. Germline V gives CDR1 MNHNS, CDR2 SASEGT. After removal of 9 bases from V and 5 bases from J, the junction contained 6 bases not matched to a gene. The CDR3 coding sequence is TGTGCCAGTGGACAGGGGGGCGCGACCGGGGAGCTGTTTTTT. It yields the protein CASGQGGATGELFF.

This clone occurred once. This rearrangement joins TRBV28 to TRBJ1-3; no definite D call. The CDR3 is made up of 17 amino acids. The V and J ends lost 6 bases and 0 bases respectively, with 18 bases between them. Per the germline V gene, CDR1 is MDHEN and CDR2 is SYDVKM. CDR3: CASRLLTHTSSGNTIYF. The CDR3 coding sequence is TGTGCCAGCAGACTACTGACCCACACTAGCTCTGGAAACACCATATATTTT.

The rearrangement uses TRBV18 and TRBJ2-1; D may be TRBD2 (6 bases). Deletions cut 2 bases from V and 5 bases from J, with 7 bases between. The CDR3 sequence is 13 residues long. Per germline, CDR1 KGHSH and CDR2 LQKENI. The CDR3 reads CASSPAGNNEQFF. The CDR3 nucleotides are TGTGCCAGCTCACCAGCGGGGAACAATGAGCAGTTCTTC.

This sequence joins TRBV5-6 and TRBJ1-3; 10 bases line up with TRBD1. Germline lookup yields CDR1 SGHDT and CDR2 YYEEEE. The CDR3 extends over 16 amino acids. Trimming removed 2 bases from V and 4 bases from J; junction bases left unmatched: 6. CDR3 sequence: CASSLRQGARGNTIYF. CDR3 DNA: TGTGCCAGCAGCTTAAGACAGGGGGCAAGAGGAAACACCATATATTTT.

The chain employs TRBV4-1 and TRBJ2-1; TRBD2 matches 8 bases. CDR1 is MGHRA and CDR2 is YSYEKL in the germline V gene. CDR3 length: 14 amino acids. Losses at the gene ends were 6 bases for V and 6 bases for J; bases not matched to a gene: 7. In nucleotides, the CDR3 is TGCGCCAGCAGTCTATTAGCGGGACTCAATGAGCAGTTCTTC. Residues: CASSLLAGLNEQFF.